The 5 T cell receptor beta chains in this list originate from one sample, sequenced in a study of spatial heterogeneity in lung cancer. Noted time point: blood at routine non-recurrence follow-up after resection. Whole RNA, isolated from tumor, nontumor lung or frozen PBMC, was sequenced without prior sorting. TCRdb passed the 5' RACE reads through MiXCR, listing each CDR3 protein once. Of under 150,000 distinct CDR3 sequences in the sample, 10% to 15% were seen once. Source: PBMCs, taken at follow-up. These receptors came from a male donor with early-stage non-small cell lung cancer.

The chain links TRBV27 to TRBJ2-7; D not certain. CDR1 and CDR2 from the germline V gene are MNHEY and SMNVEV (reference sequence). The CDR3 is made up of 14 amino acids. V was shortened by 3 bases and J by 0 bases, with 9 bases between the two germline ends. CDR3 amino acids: CASSLGWDSYEQYF. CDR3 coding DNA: TGTGCCAGCAGTTTGGGCTGGGACTCCTACGAGCAGTACTTC.

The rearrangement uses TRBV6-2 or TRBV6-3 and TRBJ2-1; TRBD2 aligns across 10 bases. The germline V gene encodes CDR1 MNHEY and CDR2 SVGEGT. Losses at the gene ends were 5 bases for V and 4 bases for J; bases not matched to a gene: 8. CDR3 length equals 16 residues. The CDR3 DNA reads TGTGCCAGCAGTCACCATAGCGGGGGGAAGTACAATGAGCAGTTCTTC. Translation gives CASSHHSGGKYNEQFF.

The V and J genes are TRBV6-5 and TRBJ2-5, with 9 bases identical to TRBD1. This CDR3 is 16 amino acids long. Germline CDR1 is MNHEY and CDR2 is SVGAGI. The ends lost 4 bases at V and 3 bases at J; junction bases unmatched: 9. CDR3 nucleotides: TGTGCCAGCAGTTCGGGGACAGGGATTGGGGAAGAGACCCAGTACTTC. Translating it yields CASSSGTGIGEETQYF.

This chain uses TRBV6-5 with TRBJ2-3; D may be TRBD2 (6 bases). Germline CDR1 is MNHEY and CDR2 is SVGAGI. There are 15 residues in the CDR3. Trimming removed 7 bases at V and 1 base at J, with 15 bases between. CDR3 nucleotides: TGTGCCAGCACCCCCGCGGGACTTCGCACAGATACGCAGTATTTT. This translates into CASTPAGLRTDTQYF.

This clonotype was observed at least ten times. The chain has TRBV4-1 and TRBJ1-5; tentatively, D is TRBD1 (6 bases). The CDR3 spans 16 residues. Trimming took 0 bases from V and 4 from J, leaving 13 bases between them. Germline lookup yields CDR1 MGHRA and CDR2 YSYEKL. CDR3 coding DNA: TGCGCCAGCAGCCAAGAGTGGCAGGGACATAATCAGCCCCAGCATTTT. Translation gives CASSQEWQGHNQPQHF.